This T cell receptor (beta chain) is from a study of a mutant IDH1 vaccine in newly diagnosed glioma. Regarding time point: week 11, during vaccination. Alongside topical imiquimod, each dose of vaccine comprised 300 ug of mutant IDH1 20-mer peptide. Worth noting for this clone: The target antigen is unknown.

Generated by immunoSEQ multiplex PCR, the TCRdb table keeps only in-frame clones and is missing some. The sample records 40,000 or so clones, 65% to 85% being singletons. The sequence was obtained from a man aged 40-49 years with glioma. This sample comprised PBMCs, obtained from a glioma patient whose treatment included an IDH1 peptide vaccine.

The CDR3 DNA follows: TGCGCCAGCAGCTTGGAGGGCAGCTATGGCTACACCTTC. It translates to CASSLEGSYGYTF. V usage is TRBV5-1 and J usage is TRBJ1-2; D not certain. The CDR3 runs to 13 residues. Trimming cost V 0 bases and J 4 bases, with 7 bases left between them. Germline assignment: CDR1 SGHRS and CDR2 YFSETQ. Drawing the rest from reference TRBV5-1 and TRBJ1-2, the complete variable domain is KAGVTQTPRYLIKTRGQQVTLSCSPISGHRSVSWYQQTPGQGLQFLFEYFSETQRNKGNFPGRFSGRQFSNSRSEMNVSTLELGDSALYLCASSLEGSYGYTFGSGTRLTVV.